The 26 T cell receptor beta chains reported below all come from one sample, sequenced in a study of blood T cell repertoires in COVID-19. The assay was immunoSEQ multiplex PCR, and TCRdb's table has in-frame clones only and misses some. In the table there are about 180,000 clones, 70% to 85% of which are singletons. Sequenced material: peripheral blood. Source of these receptors: a man older than 75 with COVID-19, enrolled during active disease.

This chain connects TRBV7-2 to TRBJ1-5; D not certain. The V and J ends lost 5 bases and 4 bases respectively, with 18 bases between them. Per the germline V gene, CDR1 is SGHTA and CDR2 is FQGNSA. This CDR3 has 16 residues. CDR3 protein: CASSVVGSQRNQPQHF. The DNA of the CDR3 is TGTGCCAGCAGCGTCGTCGGTAGTCAGCGAAATCAGCCCCAGCATTTT.

This clone was recorded only once. The chain combines TRBV10-1 with TRBJ2-1; the D gene is possibly TRBD1 (6 bases). Trimming shortened V by 2 bases and J by 4 bases, and 12 bases separated the two germline ends. This CDR3 comprises 15 residues. Germline CDR1 and CDR2: WNHNN and SYGVQD (reference sequence). This chain's CDR3 is CASSENGQPYNEQFF. The DNA of the CDR3 is TGCGCCAGCAGTGAGAACGGACAGCCTTACAATGAGCAGTTCTTC.

The chain employs TRBV10-3 and TRBJ1-1; 8 bases align to TRBD1. Germline V lookup: CDR1 ENHRY, CDR2 SYGVKD. Trimming removed 3 bases from V and 5 bases from J; junction bases left unmatched: 17. CDR3 size: 18 residues. The CDR3 loop reads CAISEMAQGASDFTEAFF. The CDR3 DNA reads as TGTGCCATCAGTGAAATGGCCCAGGGGGCGTCGGATTTTACTGAAGCTTTCTTT.

The V gene is TRBV6-6, the J gene TRBJ1-2; TRBD1 agrees at 7 bases. The CDR3 spans 15 residues. The V segment lost 6 bases and the J segment 5 bases; nucleotides outside the gene matches: 12. From germline, CDR1 is MNHNY and CDR2 SVGAGI (reference sequence). In DNA, the CDR3 is TGTGCCAGCAGAGGAGGTGACAGGGACGTTTATGGCTACACCTTC. Protein product: CASRGGDRDVYGYTF.

The gene calls are TRBV5-6 and TRBJ2-3; D is unclear. This CDR3 contains 12 residues. V lost 5 bases and J lost 2, with 6 bases in between. The germline CDR1 and CDR2 sequences are SGHDT and YYEEEE. In DNA, the CDR3 is TGTGCCAGCAGTCATTTCACAGATACGCAGTATTTT. Amino acid sequence: CASSHFTDTQYF.

This clone was found a few times. J is TRBJ2-3 and V is TRBV18, with 7 bases fitting TRBD2. V trimming: 3 bases; J trimming: 3 bases; junction bases outside the gene matches: 3. CDR3 length equals 14 residues. Germline-derived CDR1 and CDR2 are KGHSH and LQKENI. CDR3 amino acids: CASSPKGGTDTQYF. The CDR3, as DNA: TGTGCCAGCTCACCCAAGGGAGGGACAGATACGCAGTATTTT. Full variable domain (outside the CDR3, taken from reference TRBV18 and TRBJ2-3): NAGVMQNPRHLVRRRGQEARLRCSPMKGHSHVYWYRQLPEEGLKFMVYLQKENIIDESGMPKERFSAEFPKEGPSILRIQQVVRGDSAAYFCASSPKGGTDTQYFGPGTRLTVL.

J is TRBJ1-1 and V is TRBV11-1, with D tentatively TRBD1 (5 bases). The CDR3 spans 15 residues. Looked up from germline, CDR1 is SGHAT and CDR2 is FQDESV (reference sequence). The V gene lost 2 bases and the J gene lost 0 bases, with 10 bases spanning the gap. CDR3 sequence reads: CASSLSGGLNTEAFF. The CDR3 region has the DNA TGTGCCAGCAGCTTATCGGGGGGACTGAACACTGAAGCTTTCTTT.

The CDR3 DNA follows: TGCGCCAGCAGCGTTAGCGGGGGGGCCGATACGCAGTATTTT. As protein: CASSVSGGADTQYF. The rearrangement uses TRBV5-1 and TRBJ2-3; TRBD2 aligns across 11 bases. With 4 bases clipped from V and 6 bases from J, the junction kept 4 bases outside the gene matches. This CDR3 is 14 amino acids long. CDR1 is SGHRS and CDR2 is YFSETQ in the germline V gene.

V is TRBV7-2 and J is TRBJ2-1; D is unresolved. The V gene lost 0 bases and the J gene lost 3 bases, with 9 bases spanning the gap. The CDR3 contains 15 residues. The germline V gene has CDR1 SGHTA and CDR2 FQGNSA. The CDR3 sequence is CASSLAPYSYNEQFF. CDR3 DNA sequence: TGTGCCAGCAGCTTAGCCCCCTACAGCTACAATGAGCAGTTCTTC. Full variable domain (missing parts from reference TRBV7-2 and TRBJ2-1): GAGVSQSPSNKVTEKGKDVELRCDPISGHTALYWYRQSLGQGLEFLIYFQGNSAPDKSGLPSDRFSAERTGGSVSTLTIQRTQQEDSAVYLCASSLAPYSYNEQFFGPGTRLTVL.

This chain joins TRBV19 and TRBJ2-5; D might be TRBD1 (6 bases). This CDR3 is built from 17 residues. CDR1 and CDR2 from the germline V gene are LNHDA and SQIVND (reference sequence). The ends were cut back, 2 bases at V and 5 bases at J, with 21 bases in the middle. Here the CDR3 reads CASSIPPATTGRETQYF. The CDR3 DNA reads as TGTGCCAGTAGTATACCCCCCGCAACGACAGGTCGGGAGACCCAGTACTTC.

The chain couples TRBV6-5 to TRBJ1-4; D unresolved. This CDR3 region has 16 residues. Germline assignment: CDR1 MNHEY and CDR2 SVGAGI. V gave up 0 bases and J gave up 3 bases, with 11 bases separating them. The CDR3 DNA reads TGTGCCAGCAGTTACTCGGCCGGGGTGGCTAATGAAAAACTGTTTTTT. Translation: CASSYSAGVANEKLFF.

The V call is TRBV6-2 or TRBV6-3, the J call TRBJ2-3; D may be TRBD2 (5 bases). Between the trimmed V and J ends, which lost 5 bases and 5 bases, there was a span of 26 bases. The length of the CDR3 is 18 residues. Per the germline V gene, CDR1 is MNHEY and CDR2 is SVGEGT. CDR3 DNA: TGTGCCAGCAGTATCCTCTGGGCGGGCTCGTCCCGCGGAGATACGCAGTATTTT. Its translation: CASSILWAGSSRGDTQYF.

The V call is TRBV27, the J call TRBJ1-2, with TRBD1 identical over 7 bases. The CDR3 spans 12 residues. Germline lookup yields CDR1 MNHEY and CDR2 SMNVEV (reference sequence). Germline trimming cut 5 bases from V and 10 bases from J; bases unmatched to any gene: 7. The CDR3 coding sequence is TGTGCCAGCAGTCCGACAGGGTTCGACTACACCTTC. Its protein is CASSPTGFDYTF.

The genes are TRBV19 and TRBJ2-2; a possible D gene is TRBD1 (6 bases). CDR1 and CDR2 from the germline V gene are LNHDA and SQIVND (reference sequence). The ends were cut back, 1 base at V and 6 bases at J, with 9 bases in the middle. The CDR3 totals 14 residues. The CDR3 spells CASSIGQVSGELFF. DNA for the CDR3: TGTGCCAGTAGTATAGGACAGGTGTCCGGGGAGCTGTTTTTT.

V gene TRBV15 combines with J gene TRBJ1-1; D not certain. The germline gives CDR1 LNHNV, CDR2 YYDKDF (reference sequence). This CDR3 spans 13 amino acids. Trimming left V 0 bases short and J 5 bases short, with 7 bases between. The CDR3 coding sequence is TGTGCCACCAGCAGAGATCCGTTAACTGAAGCTTTCTTT. The encoded protein is CATSRDPLTEAFF.

This chain joins TRBV3-1 (or the pseudogene TRBV3-2) and TRBJ2-1; TRBD2 might be the D (5 bases). The CDR3 is made up of 15 amino acids. Germline assignment: CDR1 LGHDT and CDR2 YNNKEL (reference sequence). The ends were cut back, 4 bases at V and 8 bases at J, with 18 bases in the middle. CDR3 in amino acids: CASSPLGGGGYEQFF. Written as DNA, the CDR3 is TGTGCCAGCAGCCCCTTAGGAGGCGGCGGTTATGAGCAGTTCTTC.

This rearrangement joins TRBV19 to TRBJ1-2, with TRBD1 matching 9 bases. The junction had 3 bases not matched to a gene; V was cut back by 5 bases and J by 2 bases. Germline V gene sequence: CDR1 LNHDA, CDR2 SQIVND (reference sequence). The CDR3 totals 14 residues. The CDR3 DNA reads TGTGCCAGTAGTGGCGGACAGGGGAACTATGGCTACACCTTC. Translation gives CASSGGQGNYGYTF.

The count of this clone is one. The chain joins TRBV5-1 to TRBJ2-2, with D possibly being TRBD2 (6 bases). Germline V gene sequence: CDR1 SGHRS, CDR2 YFSETQ. The V end lost 2 bases, the J end lost 0 bases, and 8 bases lay between the germline ends. This CDR3 comprises 15 residues. The CDR3 is CASSFRLANTGELFF. In nucleotides, the CDR3 is TGCGCCAGCAGCTTCCGACTAGCGAACACCGGGGAGCTGTTTTTT.

Note on this clone: Within the sample, other DNA sequences also encode this same CDR3. The gene calls are TRBV7-9 and TRBJ2-1; 9 bases fit TRBD1. J gave up 3 bases and V 5 bases, and 5 bases lay outside the gene matches. Per germline, CDR1 SEHNR and CDR2 FQNEAQ (reference sequence). The CDR3 sequence is 15 residues long. This CDR3 reads CASSQDRGNYNEQFF. The CDR3, as DNA: TGTGCCAGCAGCCAAGACAGGGGGAACTACAATGAGCAGTTCTTC.

V gene TRBV14 combines with J gene TRBJ2-3; D is possibly TRBD2 (6 bases). V was cut by 2 bases and J by 1 base, with 13 bases left in between. The CDR3 loop spans 16 amino acids. Germline values: CDR1 SGHDN, CDR2 FVKESK. The CDR3 is CASSQSMRGRTDTQYF. The CDR3, as DNA: TGTGCCAGCAGCCAATCTATGCGGGGCCGCACAGATACGCAGTATTTT.

V gene TRBV2 combines with J gene TRBJ1-4; 8 nucleotides align to TRBD1. With V trimmed by 6 bases and J by 8 bases, 5 bases remained unmatched. The germline CDR1 and CDR2 sequences are SNHLY and FYNNEI. The length of the CDR3 is 13 residues. This CDR3 reads CASRPDRVEKLFF. In DNA, the CDR3 is TGTGCCAGCAGACCGGACAGGGTCGAAAAACTGTTTTTT. Together with reference TRBV2 and TRBJ1-4, the CDR3 gives the full variable domain: EPEVTQTPSHQVTQMGQEVILRCVPISNHLYFYWYRQILGQKVEFLVSFYNNEISEKSEIFDDQFSVERPDGSNFTLKIRSTKLEDSAMYFCASRPDRVEKLFFGSGTQLSVL.

J is TRBJ1-1 and V is TRBV29-1; 7 bases fit TRBD1. CDR1 is SQVTM, CDR2 ANQGSEA, per germline. This CDR3 is built from 13 residues. Trimming took 4 bases from V and 2 from J; bases not matched to a gene: 4. CDR3 residues: CSVADRDNTEAFF. The CDR3 DNA is TGCAGCGTTGCTGACAGGGACAACACTGAAGCTTTCTTT.

The J gene is TRBJ1-6, the V gene TRBV6-6; D is possibly TRBD1 (6 bases). Between the trimmed V and J ends, which lost 7 bases and 8 bases, there was a span of 18 bases. Looked up from germline, CDR1 is MNHNY and CDR2 is SVGAGI (reference sequence). CDR3 length equals 15 residues. CDR3 residues: CASTRARGNDSPLHF. The CDR3 coding sequence is TGTGCCAGCACCCGAGCTAGGGGGAACGATTCACCCCTCCACTTT.

This chain joins TRBV28 and TRBJ1-2; 8 nucleotides match TRBD1. Losses at the gene ends were 3 bases for V and 6 bases for J; bases not matched to a gene: 9. CDR3 length: 15 residues. Germline V lookup: CDR1 MDHEN, CDR2 SYDVKM. In DNA form, the CDR3 reads TGTGCCAGCAGTTTTTCAGGGGGCTGGAGGAATGGCTACACCTTC. This gives the protein CASSFSGGWRNGYTF.

This clone was recorded only once. This chain joins TRBV5-8 and TRBJ1-5; D possibly corresponds to TRBD1 (6 bases). Germline CDR1 and CDR2: SGHTS and YDEGEE. V lost 3 bases to trimming and J lost 0 bases, with 7 bases between them. CDR3 length: 14 residues. The DNA of the CDR3 is TGTGCCAGCAGCTACAGGGATAGCAATCAGCCCCAGCATTTT. Translated: CASSYRDSNQPQHF.

The chain combines TRBV4-1 with TRBJ1-1; no clear D. The CDR3 is made up of 16 amino acids. Germline-derived CDR1 and CDR2 are MGHRA and YSYEKL. Trimming removed 0 bases from V and 0 bases from J, with 11 bases in between. CDR3 sequence: CASSQDDWTLNTEAFF. The CDR3 DNA follows: TGCGCCAGCAGCCAAGATGACTGGACTCTGAACACTGAAGCTTTCTTT.